Sequencing of this TCR beta chain was carried out in a study of persistence of HIV-infected CD4 T cells (dated by TCRdb to the early 2020s). Background on the whole study: CMV- and HIV-1 Gag-responding CD4+ T cells were isolated from ART-treated individuals so that antigen-driven clonal expansion of HIV-1-infected cells could be examined. Participants had been on suppressive ART for a median of around 8 years. Peripheral blood samples of up to about 200 mL were obtained at multiple time points, with the exception of two participants, for whom leukapheresis was performed at a single time point. The clonality of all cells in each sorted population was measured by TCRbeta sequencing, and the clonality of infected cells was measured by proviral sequencing. Cross-participant TCR cluster analysis included roughly 8 participants for CMV and 6 or 7 participants for Gag.

The immunoSEQ hsTCRB assay version 4 in survey mode was used to sequence TCRbeta repertoires from genomic DNA. For TCRbeta sequencing, genomic DNA was diluted to around 9.9 ng/uL, with up to about 1 ug used per sample. In the authors' own workflow: TCRbeta data analysis was done in ImmunoSeq Analyzer 3.0, and diversity was calculated on productive nucleotide rearrangements. The improved Chao index was used to estimate lower-bound TCR diversity, and the Gini coefficient was used to estimate clonality using the Immunarch R package. Nucleotide rearrangements that differed but encoded the same CDR3beta amino acid sequence were counted as separate clonotypes. TCRbeta sequences significantly enriched in antigen-responding cells relative to anti-CD3/anti-CD28-activated cells were identified by differential abundance analysis. TCRs were clustered by predicted peptide-MHC specificity with GLIPH2, both within individual participants and across merged participant data sets. The table was pulled from immuneACCESS by TCRdb, which kept in-frame rearrangements only. Such tables lose some clones; where checked, under half of the loss comes from unresolved V genes, and the rest has no known cause. Clonal size and the V and J genes are those of that table, whereas D and trimming came from the DNA. Within this sample are roughly 34,000 clones, with 82% of them counted one time only. Together, the top ten hold under 6.5% of the sample.

In the germline V gene (reference sequence), CDR1 corresponds to MNHEY and CDR2 to SMNVEV. The CDR3 runs 17 residues from the cysteine to the phenylalanine. Solely the CDR3 DNA is kept, with 51 bases framed from the first base. V loses 4 bases at its end and J loses 5 bases; junction bases beyond the gene matches: 12. Comments on this clone: Its antigen is still unknown. No base quality values were provided; no much bigger clone lies one nucleotide off.

Beyond this particular receptor, the publication reports: TCR oligoclonality correlated with proviral oligoclonality within the same sorted populations. Significantly lower TCRbeta richness was observed in CMV- and Gag-responding cells than in anti-CD3/anti-CD28-responding cells, and higher oligoclonality was observed in CMV-responding cells than in CD3/CD28-stimulated and Gag-responding cells. Because the TCR analyses were done in bulk, restricting them to just the rare CMV-responding cells that actually carried HIV-1 proviruses was not possible. Only a small number of individuals took part in the study, and only a limited range of antigens was tested. Degenerate expanded CDR3beta sequences were enriched in antigen-responding cells, suggesting convergent selection of CD4+ responses to CMV and Gag.

The sample's treatment or condition, from its label and the paper: suppressive antiretroviral therapy. Lysates of CMV-infected fibroblasts at 10 ug/mL were used to stimulate the cells. Memory populations depleted of antigen-responding cells were obtained by sorting nonresponding CD40L-negative CD69-negative CD45RO-high memory CD4+ T cells. HIV-1-infected adults in whom suppressive ART had been started during chronic infection were enrolled as participants. Plasma HIV-1 RNA had been undetectable (below 50 copies/mL) in participants for at least 4 years. To be included, participants needed a CD4+ T cell count above 400 cells/uL and a positive CMV serology. Before stimulation, PBMCs were isolated using density centrifugation and then depleted of CD8+ T cells. Stimulation of CD8-depleted PBMCs was carried out for more than 15 hours with anti-CD28/CD49d costimulation, CD40-blocking antibody and enfuvirtide, to prevent new infections. Sorting was done on either a Beckman Coulter MoFlo Legacy or an XDP sorter, and propidium iodide was used to exclude dead cells. Genomic DNA was extracted with the QIAamp DNA Mini Kit for samples above one million cells, otherwise with the Quick-DNA Microprep Kit.

Recombination joined TRBV27 with TRBJ2-2, with 8 junctional bases fitting TRBD2. The specimen was CD4+ T cells sorted from PBMCs after 18-hour stimulation, collected from a patient who received antiretroviral therapy. The cell subset or site label for this specimen denotes: CD40L-CD69- CD45RO-high memory CD4 T cells not responding to CMV lysate. The sequence came from an adult woman with HIV who was CMV-seropositive. The base sequence is TGTGCCAGCAGTTCCGGGACTAGGTATATTAGGACCGGGGAGCTGTTTTTT. Protein translation: CASSSGTRYIRTGELFF.